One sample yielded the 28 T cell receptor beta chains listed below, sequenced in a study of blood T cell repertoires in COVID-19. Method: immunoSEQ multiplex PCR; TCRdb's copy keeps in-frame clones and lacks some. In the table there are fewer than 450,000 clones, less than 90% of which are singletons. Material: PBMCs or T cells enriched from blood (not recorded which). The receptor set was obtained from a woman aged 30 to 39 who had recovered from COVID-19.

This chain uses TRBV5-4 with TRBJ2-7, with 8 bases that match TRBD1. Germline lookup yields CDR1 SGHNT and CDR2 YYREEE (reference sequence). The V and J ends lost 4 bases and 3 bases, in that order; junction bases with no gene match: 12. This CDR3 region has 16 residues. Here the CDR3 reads CASSPGTGGILYEQYF. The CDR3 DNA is TGTGCCAGCAGCCCCGGGACAGGCGGGATCCTCTACGAGCAGTACTTC.

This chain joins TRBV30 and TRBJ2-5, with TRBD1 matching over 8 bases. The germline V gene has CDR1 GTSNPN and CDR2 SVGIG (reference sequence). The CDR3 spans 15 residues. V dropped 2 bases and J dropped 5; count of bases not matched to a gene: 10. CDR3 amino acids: CAWSRGAGGIETQYF. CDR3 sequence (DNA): TGTGCCTGGAGTCGAGGGGCAGGGGGCATCGAGACCCAGTACTTC.

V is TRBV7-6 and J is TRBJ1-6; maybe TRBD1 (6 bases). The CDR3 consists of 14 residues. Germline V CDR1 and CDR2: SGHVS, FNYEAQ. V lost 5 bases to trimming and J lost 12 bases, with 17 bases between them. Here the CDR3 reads CASSGGGIDLPLHF. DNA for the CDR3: TGTGCCAGCAGCGGGGGGGGCATTGATCTACCCCTCCACTTT.

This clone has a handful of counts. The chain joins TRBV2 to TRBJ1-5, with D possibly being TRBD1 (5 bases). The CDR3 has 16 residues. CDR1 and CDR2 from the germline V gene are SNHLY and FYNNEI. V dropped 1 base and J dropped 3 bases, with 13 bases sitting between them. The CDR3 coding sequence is TGTGCCAGCAGTGAAGGGGGCAGGCGCAACAATCAGCCCCAGCATTTT. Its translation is CASSEGGRRNNQPQHF.

CDR3 loop: CASKQGLTSYEQYF. CDR3 coding DNA: TGTGCCAGCAAACAGGGCCTTACCTCCTACGAGCAGTACTTC. The genes are TRBV6-5 and TRBJ2-7, with a weak D call TRBD1 (6 bases). The CDR3 is made up of 14 amino acids. Germline V gene sequence: CDR1 MNHEY, CDR2 SVGAGI. The ends were cut back, 7 bases at V and 0 bases at J, with 13 bases in the middle.

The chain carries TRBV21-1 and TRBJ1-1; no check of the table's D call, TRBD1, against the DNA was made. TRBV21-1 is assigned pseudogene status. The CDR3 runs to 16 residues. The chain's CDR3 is CASSKEINRGDTEAFF. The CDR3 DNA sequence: TGTGCCAGCAGCAAAGAAATTAACAGGGGCGACACTGAAGCTTTCTTT.

The CDR3 spells CASSLPGQGTDTQYF. In DNA, the CDR3 is TGTGCCAGCAGCCTTCCGGGACAGGGCACAGATACGCAGTATTTT. The rearrangement links TRBV5-4 to TRBJ2-3, with TRBD1 matching over 8 bases. Trimming removed 4 bases from V and 1 base from J; junction bases left unmatched: 5. The germline CDR1 and CDR2 sequences are SGHNT and YYREEE (reference sequence). The CDR3 covers 15 residues.

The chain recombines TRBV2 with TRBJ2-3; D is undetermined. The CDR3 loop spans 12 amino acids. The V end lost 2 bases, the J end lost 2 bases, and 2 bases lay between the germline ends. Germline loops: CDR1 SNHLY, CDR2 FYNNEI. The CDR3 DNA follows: TGTGCCAGCAGTGAACTCACAGATACGCAGTATTTT. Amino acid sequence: CASSELTDTQYF.

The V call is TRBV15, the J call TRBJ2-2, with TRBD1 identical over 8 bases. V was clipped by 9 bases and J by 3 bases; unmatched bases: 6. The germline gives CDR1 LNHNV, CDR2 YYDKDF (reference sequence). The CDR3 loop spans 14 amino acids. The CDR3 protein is CATQTGGDTGELFF. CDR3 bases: TGTGCCACTCAAACAGGGGGAGACACCGGGGAGCTGTTTTTT.

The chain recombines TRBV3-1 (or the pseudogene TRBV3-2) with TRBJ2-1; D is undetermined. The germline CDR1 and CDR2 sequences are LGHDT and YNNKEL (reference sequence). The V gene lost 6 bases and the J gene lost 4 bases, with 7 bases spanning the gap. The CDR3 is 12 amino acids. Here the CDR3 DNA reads TGTGCCAGCAGTTCGCGGTACAATGAGCAGTTCTTC. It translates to CASSSRYNEQFF.

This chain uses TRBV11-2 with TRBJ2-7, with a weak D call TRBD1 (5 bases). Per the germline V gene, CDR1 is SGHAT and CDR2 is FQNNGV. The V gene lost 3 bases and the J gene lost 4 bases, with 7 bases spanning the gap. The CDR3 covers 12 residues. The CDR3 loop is CASSFTGYEQYF. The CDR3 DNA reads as TGTGCCAGCAGCTTTACAGGTTACGAGCAGTACTTC.

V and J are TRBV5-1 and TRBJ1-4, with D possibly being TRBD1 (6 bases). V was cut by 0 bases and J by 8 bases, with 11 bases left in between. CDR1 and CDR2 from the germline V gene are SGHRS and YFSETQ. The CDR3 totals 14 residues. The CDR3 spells CASSLGQAREKLFF. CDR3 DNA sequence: TGCGCCAGCAGCTTGGGACAGGCCAGAGAAAAACTGTTTTTT.

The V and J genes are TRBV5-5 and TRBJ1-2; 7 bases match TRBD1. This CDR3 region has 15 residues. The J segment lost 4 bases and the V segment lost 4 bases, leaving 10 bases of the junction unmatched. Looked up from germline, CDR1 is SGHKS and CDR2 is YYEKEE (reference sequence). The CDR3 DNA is TGTGCCAGCAGCCAACAACAGGGGATGAGCTATGGCTACACCTTC. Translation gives CASSQQQGMSYGYTF.

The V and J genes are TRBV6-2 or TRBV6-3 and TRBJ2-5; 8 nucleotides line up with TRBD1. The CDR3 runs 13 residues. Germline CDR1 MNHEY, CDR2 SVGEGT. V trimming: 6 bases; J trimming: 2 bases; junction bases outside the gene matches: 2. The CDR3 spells CASSRDRQETQYF. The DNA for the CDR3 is TGTGCCAGCAGCAGGGACAGGCAAGAGACCCAGTACTTC.

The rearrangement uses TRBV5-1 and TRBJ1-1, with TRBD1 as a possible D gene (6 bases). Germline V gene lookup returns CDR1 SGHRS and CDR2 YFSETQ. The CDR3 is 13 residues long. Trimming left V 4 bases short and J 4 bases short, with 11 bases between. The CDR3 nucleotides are TGCGCCAGCAGCACCGGACAGACCACTGAAGCTTTCTTT. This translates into CASSTGQTTEAFF.

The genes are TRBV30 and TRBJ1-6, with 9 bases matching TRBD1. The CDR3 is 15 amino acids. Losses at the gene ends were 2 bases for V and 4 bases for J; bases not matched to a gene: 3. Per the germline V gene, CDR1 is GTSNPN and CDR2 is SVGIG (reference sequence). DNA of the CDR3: TGTGCCTGGAGTCTGACAGGGGGGTATAATTCACCCCTCCACTTT. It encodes CAWSLTGGYNSPLHF.

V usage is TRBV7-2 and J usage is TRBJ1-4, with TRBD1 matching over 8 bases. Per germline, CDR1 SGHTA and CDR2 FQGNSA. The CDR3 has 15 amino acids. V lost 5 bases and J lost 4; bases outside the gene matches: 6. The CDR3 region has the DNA TGTGCCAGCAGCCAGCCGGACAGGGTTAATGAAAAACTGTTTTTT. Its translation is CASSQPDRVNEKLFF.

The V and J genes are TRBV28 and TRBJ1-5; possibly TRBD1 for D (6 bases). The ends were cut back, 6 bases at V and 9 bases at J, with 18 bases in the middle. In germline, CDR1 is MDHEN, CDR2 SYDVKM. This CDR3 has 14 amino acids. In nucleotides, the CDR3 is TGTGCCAGCAGCCCATCGGGAGGGGGAGGGCCCCAGCATTTT. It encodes CASSPSGGGGPQHF.

Written as DNA, the CDR3 is TGTGCCAGCAGTTACTCGCCTAGCGGGGGCACAGATACGCAGTATTTT. It yields the protein CASSYSPSGGTDTQYF. The chain combines TRBV6-5 with TRBJ2-3, with 9 bases matching TRBD2. V lost 0 bases and J lost 1; bases outside the gene matches: 2. Germline values: CDR1 MNHEY, CDR2 SVGAGI. This CDR3 has 16 amino acids.

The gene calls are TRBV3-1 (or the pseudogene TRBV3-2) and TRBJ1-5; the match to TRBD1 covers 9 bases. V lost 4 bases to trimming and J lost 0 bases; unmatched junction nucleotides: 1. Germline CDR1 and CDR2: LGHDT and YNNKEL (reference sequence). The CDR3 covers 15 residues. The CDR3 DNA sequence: TGTGCCAGCAGCCGGGACAGGGATAGCAATCAGCCCCAGCATTTT. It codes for CASSRDRDSNQPQHF.

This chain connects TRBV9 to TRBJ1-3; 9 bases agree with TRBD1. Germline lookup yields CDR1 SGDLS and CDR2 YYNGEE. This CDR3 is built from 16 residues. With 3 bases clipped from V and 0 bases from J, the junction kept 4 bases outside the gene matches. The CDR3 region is CASSAGTGSSGNTIYF. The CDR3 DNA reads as TGTGCCAGCAGCGCCGGGACAGGGAGCTCTGGAAACACCATATATTTT.

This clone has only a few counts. This chain's CDR3 is CASSRVRGSSYNSPLHF. DNA of the CDR3: TGTGCCAGCAGCCGAGTCAGGGGTAGCTCCTATAATTCACCCCTCCACTTT. The V call is TRBV3-1 (or the pseudogene TRBV3-2), the J call TRBJ1-6; a possible D gene is TRBD1 (6 bases). This CDR3 comprises 17 residues. Per the germline V gene, CDR1 is LGHDT and CDR2 is YNNKEL (reference sequence). The V and J ends lost 4 bases and 0 bases respectively, with 13 bases between them.

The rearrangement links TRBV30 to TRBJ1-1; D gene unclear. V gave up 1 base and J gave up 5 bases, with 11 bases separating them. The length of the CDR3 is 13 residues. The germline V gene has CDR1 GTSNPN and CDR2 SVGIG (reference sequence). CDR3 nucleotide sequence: TGTGCCTGGAGTGGGGAGGAGTGGACTGAAGCTTTCTTT. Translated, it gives CAWSGEEWTEAFF.

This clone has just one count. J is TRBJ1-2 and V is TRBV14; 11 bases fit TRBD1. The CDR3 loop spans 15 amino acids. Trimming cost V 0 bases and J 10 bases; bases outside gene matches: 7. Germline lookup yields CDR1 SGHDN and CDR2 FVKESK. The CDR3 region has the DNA TGTGCCAGCAGCCAAGAGTATGGACAGGGGGCCGACTACACCTTC. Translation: CASSQEYGQGADYTF.

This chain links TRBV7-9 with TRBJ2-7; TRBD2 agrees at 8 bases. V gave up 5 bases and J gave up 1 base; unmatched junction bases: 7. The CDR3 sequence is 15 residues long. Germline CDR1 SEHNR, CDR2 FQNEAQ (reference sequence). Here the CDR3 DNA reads TGTGCCAGCAGCCCCCGGGAGGGCCCATCCTACGAGCAGTACTTC. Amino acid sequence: CASSPREGPSYEQYF.

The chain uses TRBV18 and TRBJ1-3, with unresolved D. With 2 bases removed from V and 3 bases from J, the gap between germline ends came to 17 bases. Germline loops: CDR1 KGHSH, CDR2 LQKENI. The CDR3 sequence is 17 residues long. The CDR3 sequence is CASSPSRGIGSGNTIYF. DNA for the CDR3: TGTGCCAGCTCACCAAGTCGAGGCATTGGCAGTGGAAACACCATATATTTT. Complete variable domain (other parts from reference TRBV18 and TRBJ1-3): NAGVMQNPRHLVRRRGQEARLRCSPMKGHSHVYWYRQLPEEGLKFMVYLQKENIIDESGMPKERFSAEFPKEGPSILRIQQVVRGDSAAYFCASSPSRGIGSGNTIYFGEGSWLTVV.

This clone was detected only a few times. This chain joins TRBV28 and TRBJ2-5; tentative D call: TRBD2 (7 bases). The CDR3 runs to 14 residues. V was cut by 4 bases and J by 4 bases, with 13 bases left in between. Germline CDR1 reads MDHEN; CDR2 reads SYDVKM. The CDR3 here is CASSSPGGGETQYF. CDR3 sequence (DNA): TGTGCCAGCAGTTCCCCGGGGGGCGGAGAGACCCAGTACTTC.

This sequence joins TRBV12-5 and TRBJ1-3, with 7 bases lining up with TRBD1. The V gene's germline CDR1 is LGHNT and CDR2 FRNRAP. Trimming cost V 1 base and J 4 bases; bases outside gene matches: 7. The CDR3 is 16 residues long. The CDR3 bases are TGTGCTAGTGGTTTGGGGGACAGTCCACGGGGAAACACCATATATTTT. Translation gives CASGLGDSPRGNTIYF.